The TCR beta chain under discussion was sequenced for a study of T-cell reconstitution after alpha-beta-depleted transplantation in children. Preparation of the TCRbeta library involved a method that used unique molecular identifiers. TCRdb fed the PCR reads into MiXCR, producing one record per CDR3 protein. The table has some 640,000 distinct CDR3 sequences, roughly 15% seen once. Concerning this clonotype: This sequence may be a read error, since a much larger clone differs from it by one base.

The sample consisted of PBMCs from the stem cell graft donor, taken from the stem cell graft. This TCR derives from a human donor who donated a stem cell graft to a child with acute myeloid leukemia.

The CDR3 is CSARSTGLNENLFF. Written as DNA, the CDR3 is TGCAGTGCTAGGTCGACAGGGCTTAATGAAAACCTGTTTTTT. The V call is TRBV20-1, the J call TRBJ1-4, with 7 bases lining up with TRBD1. This CDR3 has 14 residues. The germline V gene encodes CDR1 DFQATT and CDR2 SNEGSKA (reference sequence).